These T cell receptor beta chains were read from a single sample in a study of Graves' ophthalmopathy and Graves' hyperthyroidism. One entry per CDR3 protein results from TCRdb running MiXCR on the multiplex PCR reads. In the table there are 500,000 to 700,000 distinct CDR3 sequences, less than 40% of which are singletons. Sequences were obtained from peripheral blood or thyroid tissue (not recorded which). Source of these receptors: an adult man with Graves' hyperthyroidism. The CDR3 runs from the conserved cysteine through the conserved F or W. The order of the fields is D gene, J gene, CDR3 length, V gene, clone size, CDR3 DNA, CDR3 protein. The D gene is left open where the match is weak. Clone size is shown for a subset of rows, as once, few, many or a class of expanded clone.

>TRBD2|TRBJ2-3|14|TRBV2|-
TGTGCCAGCGGAGCTAGCGGGGGCACAGATACGCAGTATTTT
CASGASGGTDTQYF
>TRBD1|TRBJ1-1|13|TRBV7-9|many
TGTGCCAGCAGCTTAGGAGGACAGGCTGGAGCTTTCTTT
CASSLGGQAGAFF
>-|TRBJ1-1|13|TRBV7-8|-
TGTGCCAGCAGCTACAGGGTACACACTGAAGCTTTCTTT
CASSYRVHTEAFF
>TRBD2|TRBJ2-7|15|TRBV9|many
TGTGCCAGCAGCGCTACTAGCGGGAAAACTTACGAGCAGTACTTC
CASSATSGKTYEQYF
>TRBD1|TRBJ2-5|16|TRBV2|many
TGTGCCAGCAGCCACCCGCGTCTGACAGGGCAGGAGACCCAGTACTTC
CASSHPRLTGQETQYF
>TRBD1|TRBJ2-7|12|TRBV5-6|few
TGTGCCAGCAGTTCAGGGGGCGACGAGCAGTACTTC
CASSSGGDEQYF
>-|TRBJ1-5|14|TRBV12-3/TRBV12-4|-
TGTGCCAGCAGTTTGACTAGGGACGGTCAGCCCCAGCATTTT
CASSLTRDGQPQHF
>TRBD1|TRBJ1-1|16|TRBV6-5|-
TGTGCCAGCAGTGAACGGACAGGGACCGTGTATACTGAAGCTTTCTTT
CASSERTGTVYTEAFF
>-|TRBJ2-7|15|TRBV11-2|many
TGTGCCAGCAGCCTCCATAGGGGTGTGAGCGACGAGCAGTACTTC
CASSLHRGVSDEQYF
>TRBD2|TRBJ2-2|17|TRBV7-9|-
TGTGCCAGCAGCTCCCCTACTAGCGGGAACGACACCGGGGAGCTGTTTTTT
CASSSPTSGNDTGELFF
>TRBD2|TRBJ2-5|14|TRBV25-1|many
TGTGCCAGCAGTGAACTAGCGGTTGGAGAGACCCAGTACTTC
CASSELAVGETQYF
>-|TRBJ1-6|14|TRBV20-1|-
TGCAGTGCTAGAACGGGCAGGCATAATTCACCCCTCCACTTT
CSARTGRHNSPLHF
>-|TRBJ1-1|14|TRBV25-1|many
TGTGCCAGCAGTATGACAGGCAGGGGCACTGAAGCTTTCTTT
CASSMTGRGTEAFF
>-|TRBJ2-7|13|TRBV5-1|many
TGCGCCAGCAGCTTTAACCGACCCTACGAGCAGTACTTC
CASSFNRPYEQYF
>TRBD1|TRBJ2-7|20|TRBV25-1|-
TGTGCCAGCAGCCAGCTCCCGGGACAGGGGAAAGAGACGGGCTCCTACGAGCAGTACTTC
CASSQLPGQGKETGSYEQYF
>TRBD2|TRBJ2-7|14|TRBV3-1|many
TGTGCCAGCAGCCACTGGACTAGCGACTACGAGCAGTACTTC
CASSHWTSDYEQYF
>-|TRBJ1-2|12|TRBV12-3/TRBV12-4|-
TGTGCCAGCAGGGGGGGGGGTGGTCGCTACACCTTC
CASRGGGGRYTF
>-|TRBJ1-4|12|TRBV12-3/TRBV12-4|many
TGTGCCAGCAGTTTCGAAGGCGAAAAACTGTTTTTT
CASSFEGEKLFF
>TRBD2|TRBJ2-7|16|TRBV5-1|few
TGCGCCAGCAGCTTGGTTGGACCTAGCGGGGGTAACGAGCAGTACTTC
CASSLVGPSGGNEQYF
>-|TRBJ1-5|12|TRBV7-9|-
TGCGCCAGCAGTCCCCCCCTGGGGCCCCAGCATTTT
CASSPPLGPQHF
>TRBD2|TRBJ2-3|15|TRBV20-1|-
TGCAGTGCTAGACAGAACCGGGGGGGCACAGATACGCAGTATTTT
CSARQNRGGTDTQYF
>-|TRBJ1-2|13|TRBV2|-
TGTGCCAGAACCCCAAGTGGGGGTGCGACTGACACCTTC
CARTPSGGATDTF
>TRBD1|TRBJ1-2|14|TRBV10-2|-
TGCGCCAGCAGCGAAACCGGGACAGGGGATGGCTACACCTTC
CASSETGTGDGYTF
>-|TRBJ2-7|17|TRBV6-9|few
TGTGCCAGCAGTGAATCCCCACACAGTTTTAGCTCCTACGAGCAGTACTTC
CASSESPHSFSSYEQYF
>-|TRBJ1-1|13|TRBV4-1|-
TGCGCCAGCAGCCAAGGTCGGGGCACTGAAGCTTTCTTT
CASSQGRGTEAFF
>-|TRBJ1-6|15|TRBV7-2|-
TGTGCCAGCAGTTCGGTGGGGCTAAATAATTCACCCCTCCACTTT
CASSSVGLNNSPLHF
>TRBD1|TRBJ2-3|14|TRBV7-9|-
TGTGCCAGCAGCTCCCTGACAGGGGAAGATACGCAGTATTTT
CASSSLTGEDTQYF
>-|TRBJ1-1|14|TRBV19|many
TGTGCCAGTACCGTGGGCGCCTGGAACACTGAAGCTTTCTTT
CASTVGAWNTEAFF
>TRBD1|TRBJ1-6|14|TRBV2|once
TGTGCCAGCAGAGGGACAGGGCTAGGTTCACCCCTCCACTTT
CASRGTGLGSPLHF
>-|TRBJ2-2|15|TRBV9|-
TGTGCCAGCAGCGTAGACGGGGTCGACACCGGGGAGCTGTTTTTT
CASSVDGVDTGELFF
>-|TRBJ1-2|13|TRBV19|-
TGTGCCAGCTACAGGTTTGGGACTTATGGCTACACCTTC
CASYRFGTYGYTF
>-|TRBJ1-5|13|TRBV20-1|few
TGCAGTGCTTCCGGGGGGGGAGGTCAGCCCCAGCATTTT
CSASGGGGQPQHF
>-|TRBJ2-7|14|TRBV2|many
TGTGCCAGCAGTGACCTCTTGCGGGGCTACGAGCAGTACTTC
CASSDLLRGYEQYF
>-|TRBJ1-6|14|TRBV5-8|many
TGTGCCAGCAGCTTGTCAGGTGCAGGGTCACCCCTCCACTTT
CASSLSGAGSPLHF
>TRBD1|TRBJ1-6|13|TRBV20-1|once
TGCAGTGCTAGAGCCAGACAGGGGTCACCCCTCCACTTT
CSARARQGSPLHF
>TRBD2|TRBJ2-7|13|TRBV29-1|many
TGCAGCGTAGTGGGACTAGCGAACTACGAGCAGTACTTC
CSVVGLANYEQYF
>-|TRBJ1-4|13|TRBV14|many
TGTGCCAGCAGCCAAGGCTGGAATGAAAAACTGTTTTTT
CASSQGWNEKLFF
>-|TRBJ2-7|14|TRBV29-1|-
TGCAGCTTAGAGTTCGGACCTCAACCCTACGAGCAGTACTTC
CSLEFGPQPYEQYF
>-|TRBJ2-2|12|TRBV28|few
TGTGCCAGCAGTTTACTATCCGGGGAGCTGTTTTTT
CASSLLSGELFF
>-|TRBJ1-2|14|TRBV20-1|-
TGCAGTGCTAGAGATTTCCAGGGATACTATGGCTACACCTTC
CSARDFQGYYGYTF